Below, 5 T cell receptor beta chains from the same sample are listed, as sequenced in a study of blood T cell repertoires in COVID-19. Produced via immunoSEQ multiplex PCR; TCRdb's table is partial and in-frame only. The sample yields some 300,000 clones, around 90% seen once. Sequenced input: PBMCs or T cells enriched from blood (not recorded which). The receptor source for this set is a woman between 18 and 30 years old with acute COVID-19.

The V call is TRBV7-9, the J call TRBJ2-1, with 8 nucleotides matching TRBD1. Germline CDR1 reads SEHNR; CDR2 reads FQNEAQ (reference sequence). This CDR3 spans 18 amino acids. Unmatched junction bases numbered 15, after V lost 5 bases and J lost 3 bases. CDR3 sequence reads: CASSRGEQGGILYNEQFF. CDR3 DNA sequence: TGTGCCAGCAGCCGTGGTGAACAGGGGGGAATCCTCTACAATGAGCAGTTCTTC.

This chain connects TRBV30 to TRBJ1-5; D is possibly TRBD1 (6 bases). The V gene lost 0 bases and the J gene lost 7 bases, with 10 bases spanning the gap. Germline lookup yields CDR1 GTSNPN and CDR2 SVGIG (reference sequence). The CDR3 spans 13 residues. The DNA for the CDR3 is TGTGCCTGGAGTGTACAGGGCAGGCAGCCCCAGCATTTT. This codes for CAWSVQGRQPQHF. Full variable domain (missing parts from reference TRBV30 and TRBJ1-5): SQTIHQWPATLVQPVGSPLSLECTVEGTSNPNLYWYRQAAGRGLQLLFYSVGIGQISSEVPQNLSASRPQDRQFILSSKKLLLSDSGFYLCAWSVQGRQPQHFGDGTRLSIL.

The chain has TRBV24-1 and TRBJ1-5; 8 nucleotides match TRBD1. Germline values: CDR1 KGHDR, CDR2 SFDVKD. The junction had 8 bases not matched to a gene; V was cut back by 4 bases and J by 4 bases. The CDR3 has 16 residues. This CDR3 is CATSDHGQGLNQPQHF. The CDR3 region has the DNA TGTGCCACCAGTGACCATGGACAGGGCCTAAATCAGCCCCAGCATTTT.

This CDR3 reads CATSRDSTSYGYTF. The CDR3 DNA follows: TGTGCCACCAGCAGAGATAGCACCTCCTATGGCTACACCTTC. This chain uses TRBV15 with TRBJ1-2; D gene unclear. CDR1 and CDR2 from the germline V gene are LNHNV and YYDKDF (reference sequence). The CDR3 length is 14 residues. Trimming removed 0 bases at V and 4 bases at J, with 9 bases between. Based on the CDR3 plus reference TRBV15 and TRBJ1-2, the full variable domain is DAMVIQNPRYQVTQFGKPVTLSCSQTLNHNVMYWYQQKSSQAPKLLFHYYDKDFNNEADTPDNFQSRRPNTSFCFLDIRSPGLGDTAMYLCATSRDSTSYGYTFGSGTRLTVV.

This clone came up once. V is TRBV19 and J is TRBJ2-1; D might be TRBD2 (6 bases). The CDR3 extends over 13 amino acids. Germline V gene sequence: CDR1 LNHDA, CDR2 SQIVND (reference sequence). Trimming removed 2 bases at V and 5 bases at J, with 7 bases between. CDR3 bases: TGTGCCAGTAGTATAAGACTAGACAATGAGCAGTTCTTC. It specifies CASSIRLDNEQFF.